The 26 T cell receptor beta chains below come from one sample, sequenced in a study of CD8 T cells in Susac syndrome. RNA totalling 0.5 to 1 ug underwent reverse transcription with random hexamers. From the immunoSEQ multiplex PCR reads, TCRdb called clonotypes with MiXCR, one entry per CDR3 protein. Counted here are about 25,000 distinct CDR3 sequences, 94% occurring once; the ten biggest clones make up about 0.27%. The specimen was CD8+ T cells from PBMCs. These receptors all come from a human donor in good health.

The chain joins TRBV9 to TRBJ2-5; D might be TRBD1 or TRBD2, each matching 5 bases. The germline V gene has CDR1 SGDLS and CDR2 YYNGEE. The CDR3 loop spans 16 amino acids. V shed 3 bases and J shed 1 base, with 16 bases lying between them. The CDR3 sequence: CASSGYRDALQETQYF. In DNA, the CDR3 is TGTGCCAGCAGCGGATACCGGGACGCACTCCAAGAGACCCAGTACTTC.

The gene calls are TRBV18 and TRBJ2-6; D is unclear. This CDR3 contains 16 residues. Germline V gene data show CDR1 as KGHSH and CDR2 as LQKENI. The germline V and J ends were trimmed by 6 bases and 0 bases, with 12 bases remaining between them. The CDR3 nucleotides read TGTGCCAGCTCCCAGCGACATTTCTCTGGGGCCAACGTCCTGACTTTC. This encodes CASSQRHFSGANVLTF.

The chain uses TRBV9 and TRBJ2-3; D is possibly TRBD1 (6 bases). Trimming left V 3 bases short and J 2 bases short, with 10 bases between. CDR1 is SGDLS and CDR2 is YYNGEE in the germline V gene. CDR3 length: 14 residues. CDR3 in amino acids: CASSAPGVTDTQYF. The DNA of the CDR3 is TGTGCCAGCAGCGCTCCAGGGGTCACAGATACGCAGTATTTT.

V is TRBV7-2 and J is TRBJ2-3; maybe TRBD1 (5 bases). The CDR3 has 15 residues. CDR1 SGHTA and CDR2 FQGNSA come from the germline V gene. Trimming left V 3 bases short and J 2 bases short, with 12 bases between. CDR3 coding DNA: TGTGCCAGCAGCTTCACAGGTTTTAACACAGATACGCAGTATTTT. Translating gives CASSFTGFNTDTQYF.

The chain combines TRBV9 with TRBJ2-7, with no clear D. V was shortened by 4 bases and J by 3 bases, with 14 bases between the two germline ends. CDR1 is SGDLS and CDR2 is YYNGEE in the germline V gene. The CDR3 is made up of 14 amino acids. The DNA for the CDR3 is TGTGCCAGCAGCCCCTACTCGAACCACTACGAGCAGTACTTC. Amino acid sequence: CASSPYSNHYEQYF. Variable domain in full (rest from reference TRBV9 and TRBJ2-7): DSGVTQTPKHLITATGQRVTLRCSPRSGDLSVYWYQQSLDQGLQFLIQYYNGEERAKGNILERFSAQQFPDLHSELNLSSLELGDSALYFCASSPYSNHYEQYFGPGTRLTVT.

In its sample, this clonotype was seen a few times. The chain joins TRBV6-2 or TRBV6-3 to TRBJ2-2; 9 bases fit TRBD2. The length of the CDR3 is 15 residues. V trimming: 5 bases; J trimming: 3 bases; junction bases outside the gene matches: 4. Germline V gene data show CDR1 as MNHEY and CDR2 as SVGEGT. CDR3 region: CASSIAGADTGELFF. The DNA of the CDR3 is TGTGCCAGCAGTATAGCGGGGGCCGACACCGGGGAGCTGTTTTTT.

This clonotype was picked up one time. V is TRBV12-3 or TRBV12-4 and J is TRBJ2-1, with 9 bases aligning to TRBD2. CDR3 length: 16 residues. The J segment lost 1 base and the V segment lost 3 bases, leaving 4 bases of the junction unmatched. CDR3 in amino acids: CASSLLLAGSYNEQFF. As DNA, the CDR3 is TGTGCCAGCAGTTTGTTGCTAGCGGGGTCCTACAATGAGCAGTTCTTC.

This clonotype was picked up one time. The chain links TRBV19 to TRBJ2-3; D is tentatively TRBD1 or TRBD2 (6 bases each). The CDR3 covers 15 residues. Trimming removed 3 bases from V and 1 base from J, with 11 bases in between. In germline, CDR1 is LNHDA, CDR2 SQIVND (reference sequence). As DNA, the CDR3 is TGTGCCAGTAGTATCTTGGGGGGCGGCACAGATACGCAGTATTTT. Encoded protein: CASSILGGGTDTQYF.

This chain links TRBV20-1 with TRBJ2-1; D might be TRBD2 (5 bases). This CDR3 is built from 13 residues. Trimming cost V 1 base and J 4 bases, with 8 bases left between them. Germline CDR1 reads DFQATT; CDR2 reads SNEGSKA (reference sequence). The CDR3 DNA is TGCAGTGCTAGAGGGACTTTATACAATGAGCAGTTCTTC. This translates into CSARGTLYNEQFF.

CDR3 in DNA: TGTGCCAGCAGCCCCAGGGATATCGGTAGCTCCTACGAGCAGTACTTC. Translation gives CASSPRDIGSSYEQYF. V usage is TRBV3-1 and J usage is TRBJ2-7, with D perhaps matching TRBD1 (5 bases). V was trimmed by 4 bases and J by 0 bases, leaving 16 bases between them. The CDR3 consists of 16 residues. Per germline, CDR1 LGHDT and CDR2 YNNKEL (reference sequence).

The rearrangement links TRBV7-2 to TRBJ2-4; a weak D match, TRBD2 (6 bases). V was pared by 5 bases and J by 0 bases, with 17 bases between. This CDR3 comprises 17 residues. Germline V lookup: CDR1 SGHTA, CDR2 FQGNSA. CDR3 bases: TGTGCCAGCAGCCCCTCACCAGGACTACTAGCCAAAAACATTCAGTACTTC. Translating it yields CASSPSPGLLAKNIQYF.

The chain links TRBV4-3 to TRBJ2-2, with D perhaps TRBD1 (6 bases). The ends were cut back, 1 base at V and 3 bases at J, with 15 bases in the middle. The CDR3 contains 17 residues. Germline V gene lookup returns CDR1 LGHNA and CDR2 YSLEER. The CDR3 spells CASSQGGTGIDTGELFF. The CDR3, as DNA: TGCGCCAGCAGCCAAGGGGGAACAGGGATTGACACCGGGGAGCTGTTTTTT.

The chain employs TRBV29-1 and TRBJ2-4; a possible D gene is TRBD1 (5 bases). V was pared by 7 bases and J by 12 bases, with 16 bases between. CDR3 size: 11 residues. From germline, CDR1 is SQVTM and CDR2 ANQGSEA. This CDR3 is CSGVWLGAQYF. The DNA of the CDR3 is TGCAGCGGGGTATGGTTAGGGGCTCAGTACTTC.

The chain employs TRBV20-1 and TRBJ2-5; TRBD1 or TRBD2 may be the D gene (7 bases each). The V end was cut by 3 bases, the J end by 4 bases, with 15 bases between. Germline CDR1 and CDR2: DFQATT and SNEGSKA (reference sequence). The CDR3 sequence is 14 residues long. CDR3 sequence reads: CSASPPGGGETQYF. The CDR3 coding sequence is TGCAGTGCTAGTCCCCCAGGGGGGGGAGAGACCCAGTACTTC.

This chain links TRBV24-1 with TRBJ2-7; D is perhaps TRBD1 or TRBD2 (5 bases each). CDR1 is KGHDR and CDR2 is SFDVKD in the germline V gene. Trimming removed 4 bases from V and 3 bases from J, with 12 bases in between. The length of the CDR3 is 14 residues. CDR3 residues: CATSDKGRRYEQYF. The CDR3 DNA follows: TGTGCCACCAGTGACAAGGGACGCCGCTACGAGCAGTACTTC.

This chain links TRBV14 with TRBJ2-3, with a weak D call TRBD1 (7 bases). V lost 2 bases and J lost 8, with 11 bases in between. The CDR3 has 13 amino acids. From germline, CDR1 is SGHDN and CDR2 FVKESK. CDR3 nucleotides: TGTGCCAGCAGCCAAAGACAGGGAGGTACGCAGTATTTT. Translating it yields CASSQRQGGTQYF.

This clonotype has only a few counts. The chain uses TRBV7-2 and TRBJ2-7; TRBD2 might be the D (5 bases). The CDR3 has 15 residues. Trimming took 5 bases from V and 5 from J, leaving 19 bases between them. Per the germline V gene, CDR1 is SGHTA and CDR2 is FQGNSA. This chain's CDR3 is CASSPYASSQNEQYF. The CDR3 DNA reads TGTGCCAGCAGCCCATATGCTAGCTCGCAGAACGAGCAGTACTTC.

The chain joins TRBV9 to TRBJ2-5; 9 bases are a match to TRBD1. Trimming at V came to 3 bases and at J to 4 bases, leaving 7 bases not matched to a gene. This CDR3 is built from 15 residues. The germline V gene has CDR1 SGDLS and CDR2 YYNGEE. The chain's CDR3 is CASSGGQGGRETQYF. The CDR3, as DNA: TGTGCCAGCAGCGGGGGACAGGGAGGCAGAGAGACCCAGTACTTC.

This chain joins TRBV20-1 and TRBJ1-6; 8 nucleotides line up with TRBD1. Germline trimming cut 5 bases from V and 9 bases from J; bases unmatched to any gene: 15. This CDR3 comprises 16 residues. Germline V gene data show CDR1 as DFQATT and CDR2 as SNEGSKA (reference sequence). CDR3 loop: CSALRRGRGPGSPLHF. Here the CDR3 DNA reads TGCAGTGCTCTCCGCCGGGGCAGGGGGCCCGGTTCACCCCTCCACTTT.

This clonotype was found once. The V gene is TRBV12-3 or TRBV12-4, the J gene TRBJ1-2, with 9 bases identical to TRBD1. Unmatched junction bases numbered 0, after V lost 1 base and J lost 3 bases. This CDR3 has 14 amino acids. CDR3 bases: TGTGCCAGCAGTTTAGGGGACAGGGACTATGGCTACACCTTC. This translates into CASSLGDRDYGYTF.

This clonotype was recorded only once. The genes are TRBV27 and TRBJ1-2; TRBD1 matches at 8 bases. The CDR3 has 14 residues. Germline V gene lookup returns CDR1 MNHEY and CDR2 SMNVEV (reference sequence). V lost 6 bases to trimming and J lost 4 bases; unmatched junction nucleotides: 7. The CDR3 protein is CASSLSTGAYGYTF. CDR3 in DNA: TGTGCCAGCAGCCTTTCGACAGGGGCCTATGGCTACACCTTC.

This clonotype came up once. V usage is TRBV9 and J usage is TRBJ2-1; D ambiguous. CDR3 length equals 13 residues. V lost 2 bases and J 4 bases, leaving 7 bases between the germline ends. Germline loops: CDR1 SGDLS, CDR2 YYNGEE. The CDR3 loop reads CASSVAVYNEQFF. The CDR3 DNA reads as TGTGCCAGCAGCGTGGCAGTATACAATGAGCAGTTCTTC.

The V gene is TRBV19, the J gene TRBJ2-1, with 8 bases lining up with TRBD2. CDR1 is LNHDA, CDR2 SQIVND, per germline (reference sequence). V lost 3 bases, J lost 2 bases, and 3 bases stayed unmatched. The CDR3 contains 15 residues. The CDR3 coding sequence is TGTGCCAGTAGTATGGGACTAGGGACCTACAATGAGCAGTTCTTC. It is translated as CASSMGLGTYNEQFF.

This clonotype was picked up a small number of times. The genes are TRBV9 and TRBJ2-3; D gene unclear. V lost 3 bases to trimming and J lost 8 bases, with 7 bases between them. Germline V gene sequence: CDR1 SGDLS, CDR2 YYNGEE. The CDR3 loop spans 11 amino acids. CDR3 protein: CASSARGTQYF. CDR3 DNA sequence: TGTGCCAGCAGCGCCCGTGGTACGCAGTATTTT.

The V call is TRBV6-1, the J call TRBJ2-7; D unclear. Trimming left V 2 bases short and J 1 base short, with 9 bases between. The CDR3 runs to 14 residues. Germline CDR1 and CDR2: MNHNS and SASEGT. The CDR3 here is CASSESVTSYEQYF. CDR3 DNA: TGTGCCAGCAGTGAATCAGTCACATCCTACGAGCAGTACTTC.

The rearrangement links TRBV6-1 to TRBJ1-1, with TRBD1 as a possible D gene (6 bases). V shed 5 bases and J shed 0 bases, with 19 bases lying between them. Germline CDR1 MNHNS, CDR2 SASEGT. The CDR3 is 17 residues long. In DNA form, the CDR3 reads TGTGCCAGCAGTCCCAAGACAAGGGGGATTATGAACACTGAAGCTTTCTTT. Translation gives CASSPKTRGIMNTEAFF.